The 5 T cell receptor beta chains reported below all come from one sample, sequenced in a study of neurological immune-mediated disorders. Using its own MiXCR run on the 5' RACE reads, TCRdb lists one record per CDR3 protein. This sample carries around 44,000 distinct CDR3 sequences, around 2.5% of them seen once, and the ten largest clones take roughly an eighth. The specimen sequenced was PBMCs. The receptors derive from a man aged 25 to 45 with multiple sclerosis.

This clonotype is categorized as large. The CDR3 sequence is CASRQGSYKNYGYTF. CDR3 coding DNA: TGCGCCAGCAGGCAGGGCAGCTATAAGAACTATGGCTACACCTTC. The rearrangement uses TRBV5-1 and TRBJ1-2; maybe TRBD1 (5 bases). CDR1 is SGHRS, CDR2 YFSETQ, per germline. The V end was cut by 5 bases, the J end by 2 bases, with 16 bases between. The CDR3 consists of 15 residues.

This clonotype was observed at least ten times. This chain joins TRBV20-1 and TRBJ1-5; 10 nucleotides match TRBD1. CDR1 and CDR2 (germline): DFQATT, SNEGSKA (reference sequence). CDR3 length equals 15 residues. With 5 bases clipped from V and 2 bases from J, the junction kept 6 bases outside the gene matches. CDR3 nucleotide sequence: TGCAGTGCTTCCGACAGGGGGCATGGCAATCAGCCCCAGCATTTT. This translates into CSASDRGHGNQPQHF.

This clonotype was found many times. CDR3 residues: CASSFPDRETQYF. The CDR3 DNA is TGTGCCAGCAGCTTCCCTGACAGGGAAACCCAGTACTTC. The chain couples TRBV5-5 to TRBJ2-7, with TRBD1 matching 7 bases. CDR1 and CDR2 (germline): SGHKS, YYEKEE (reference sequence). The trim removed 2 bases at V and 10 bases at J, leaving 9 bases unmatched. This CDR3 spans 13 amino acids. The full variable domain, in which reference TRBV5-5 and TRBJ2-7 provide the parts outside the CDR3, is DAGVTQSPTHLIKTRGQQVTLRCSPISGHKSVSWYQQVLGQGPQFIFQYYEKEERGRGNFPDRFSARQFPNYSSELNVNALLLGDSALYLCASSFPDRETQYFGPGTRLTVT.

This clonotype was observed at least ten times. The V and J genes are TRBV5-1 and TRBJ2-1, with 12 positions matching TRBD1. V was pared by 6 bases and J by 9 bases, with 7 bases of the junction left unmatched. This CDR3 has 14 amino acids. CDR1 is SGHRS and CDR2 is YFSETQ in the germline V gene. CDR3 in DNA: TGCGCCAGCAATCCGGGACAGGGGGCTAGTGAGCAGTTCTTC. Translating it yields CASNPGQGASEQFF.

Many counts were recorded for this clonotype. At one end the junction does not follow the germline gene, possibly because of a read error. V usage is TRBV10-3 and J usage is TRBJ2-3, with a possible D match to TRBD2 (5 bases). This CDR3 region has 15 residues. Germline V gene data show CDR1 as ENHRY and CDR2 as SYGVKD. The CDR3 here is CAISEPSRTGDSQYF. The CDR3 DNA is TGTGCCATCAGTGAGCCTAGCAGAACCGGAGATTCGCAGTATTTT.